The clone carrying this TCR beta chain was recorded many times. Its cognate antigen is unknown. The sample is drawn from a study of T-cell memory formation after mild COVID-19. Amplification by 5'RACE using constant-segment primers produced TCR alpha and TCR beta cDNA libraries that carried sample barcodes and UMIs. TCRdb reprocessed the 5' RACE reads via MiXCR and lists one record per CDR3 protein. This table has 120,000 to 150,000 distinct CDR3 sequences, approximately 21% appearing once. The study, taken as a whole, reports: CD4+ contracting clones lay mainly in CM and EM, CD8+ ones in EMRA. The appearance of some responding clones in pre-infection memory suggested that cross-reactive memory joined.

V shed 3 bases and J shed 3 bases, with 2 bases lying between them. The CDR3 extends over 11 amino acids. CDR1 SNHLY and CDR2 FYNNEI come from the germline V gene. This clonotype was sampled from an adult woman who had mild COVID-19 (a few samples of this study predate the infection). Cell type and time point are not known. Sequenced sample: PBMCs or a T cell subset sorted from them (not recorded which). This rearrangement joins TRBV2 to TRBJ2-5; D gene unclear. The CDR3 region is CASSEEETQYF. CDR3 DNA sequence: TGTGCCAGCAGTGAGGAAGAGACCCAGTACTTC.